Following are 26 T cell receptor beta chains from one sample sequenced in a study of technical replicates of blood from several donors. Assay: immunoSEQ multiplex PCR; the TCRdb copy retains only in-frame clones and omits some. The sample yields under 85,000 clones, about 96% seen once. Sequencing was done on a sample of T cells isolated from PBMCs. The receptor set was obtained from a human donor in good health.

The chain is built from TRBV6-5 and TRBJ2-5; 7 bases fit TRBD1. The germline V gene encodes CDR1 MNHEY and CDR2 SVGAGI. The CDR3 totals 15 residues. After removal of 6 bases from V and 4 bases from J, the junction contained 11 bases not matched to a gene. In DNA form, the CDR3 reads TGTGCCAGCAGAGAAAGGGACAGCTATCGAGAGACCCAGTACTTC. Translating gives CASRERDSYRETQYF.

The rearrangement uses TRBV7-3 and TRBJ1-1; TRBD1 might be the D (6 bases). CDR1 is SGHTA and CDR2 is FQGTGA in the germline V gene. The V gene lost 3 bases and the J gene lost 2 bases, with 7 bases spanning the gap. The CDR3 runs 13 residues. This CDR3 reads CASSLDSNTEAFF. CDR3 sequence (DNA): TGTGCCAGCAGCTTGGACAGTAACACTGAAGCTTTCTTT.

The chain links TRBV19 to TRBJ2-1; possible D gene TRBD2, 6 bases. Trimming shortened V by 3 bases and J by 4 bases, and 7 bases separated the two germline ends. The germline CDR1 and CDR2 sequences are LNHDA and SQIVND (reference sequence). The CDR3 is made up of 13 amino acids. CDR3 in DNA: TGTGCCAGTAGTATGGGGGGATACAATGAGCAGTTCTTC. This codes for CASSMGGYNEQFF. The full variable domain, its missing parts supplied by reference TRBV19 and TRBJ2-1, is DGGITQSPKYLFRKEGQNVTLSCEQNLNHDAMYWYRQDPGQGLRLIYYSQIVNDFQKGDIAEGYSVSREKKESFPLTVTSAQKNPTAFYLCASSMGGYNEQFFGPGTRLTVL.

The chain employs TRBV6-5 and TRBJ2-7; 9 nucleotides match TRBD1. CDR1 MNHEY and CDR2 SVGAGI come from the germline V gene. This CDR3 is 13 amino acids long. V shed 6 bases, J shed 5 bases, and the junction held 5 bases outside the gene matches. This CDR3 reads CASRRGQGDEQYF. CDR3 nucleotides: TGTGCCAGCAGGAGGGGACAGGGTGACGAGCAGTACTTC.

The J gene is TRBJ1-5, the V gene TRBV28, with 7 positions matching TRBD1. The germline gives CDR1 MDHEN, CDR2 SYDVKM. This CDR3 comprises 15 residues. V dropped 3 bases and J dropped 4; count of bases not matched to a gene: 6. The CDR3 region is CASSFDRESNQPQHF. The DNA of the CDR3 is TGTGCCAGCAGTTTCGACAGGGAGTCTAATCAGCCCCAGCATTTT. The whole variable domain, filled in from reference TRBV28 and TRBJ1-5, reads DVKVTQSSRYLVKRTGEKVFLECVQDMDHENMFWYRQDPGLGLRLIYFSYDVKMKEKGDIPEGYSVSREKKERFSLILESASTNQTSMYLCASSFDRESNQPQHFGDGTRLSIL.

CDR3 in amino acids: CASSRTGGSQETQYF. CDR3 DNA: TGCGCCAGCAGCCGGACAGGGGGCTCCCAAGAGACCCAGTACTTC. The rearrangement links TRBV5-1 to TRBJ2-5, with 11 bases identical to TRBD1. This CDR3 spans 15 amino acids. Germline V gene lookup returns CDR1 SGHRS and CDR2 YFSETQ. Germline trimming cut 4 bases from V and 1 base from J; bases unmatched to any gene: 3.

The chain has TRBV14 and TRBJ2-2; weak D call: TRBD1 (6 bases). Trimming stripped 1 base from V and 5 bases from J, with 14 bases between. Germline CDR1 is SGHDN and CDR2 is FVKESK. The CDR3 contains 16 residues. The CDR3 coding sequence is TGTGCCAGCAGCCAAGGTTGGGGGCTCTATACCGGGGAGCTGTTTTTT. This sequence encodes CASSQGWGLYTGELFF.

The chain links TRBV29-1 to TRBJ1-1, with D perhaps TRBD1 (5 bases). Germline values: CDR1 SQVTM, CDR2 ANQGSEA. V lost 3 bases to trimming and J lost 2 bases, with 10 bases between them. The CDR3 consists of 13 residues. Written as DNA, the CDR3 is TGCAGCGTTGATGTGACAGCCAACACTGAAGCTTTCTTT. This sequence encodes CSVDVTANTEAFF.

The V gene is TRBV29-1, the J gene TRBJ2-4; 11 nucleotides match TRBD1. Germline V gene data show CDR1 as SQVTM and CDR2 as ANQGSEA. The CDR3 runs 13 residues. The CDR3 coding sequence is TGCGGCGGACAGGGGGCTGCCAAAAACATTCAGTACTTC. Amino acids: CGGQGAAKNIQYF.

V gene TRBV19 combines with J gene TRBJ2-1; TRBD2 matches 10 bases. The CDR3 sequence is 16 residues long. CDR1 LNHDA and CDR2 SQIVND come from the germline V gene (reference sequence). V lost 5 bases to trimming and J lost 10 bases; unmatched junction nucleotides: 14. DNA of the CDR3: TGTGCCAGTAGTCCAAGGCCGTGGCTAGCGGGAGAGGAGCAGTTCTTC. Its translation is CASSPRPWLAGEEQFF.

This clone was observed a handful of times. The chain couples TRBV18 to TRBJ1-5, with D maybe TRBD1 (5 bases). The V and J ends lost 2 bases and 5 bases respectively, with 10 bases between them. The CDR3 loop spans 14 amino acids. Germline values: CDR1 KGHSH, CDR2 LQKENI. The CDR3 coding sequence is TGTGCCAGCTCACCATCAGGGCAATATCAGCCCCAGCATTTT. This gives the protein CASSPSGQYQPQHF. Full variable domain (remainder filled in from reference TRBV18 and TRBJ1-5): NAGVMQNPRHLVRRRGQEARLRCSPMKGHSHVYWYRQLPEEGLKFMVYLQKENIIDESGMPKERFSAEFPKEGPSILRIQQVVRGDSAAYFCASSPSGQYQPQHFGDGTRLSIL.

The chain uses TRBV27 and TRBJ1-1, with D unresolved. The CDR3 has 12 residues. The germline gives CDR1 MNHEY, CDR2 SMNVEV (reference sequence). V lost 8 bases, J lost 1 base, and 8 bases lay in between. The CDR3 sequence: CASRLGNTEAFF. CDR3 bases: TGTGCCAGCCGACTGGGGAACACTGAAGCTTTCTTT.

This clone was recorded once. The chain joins TRBV30 to TRBJ2-2, with TRBD1 matching over 12 bases. Germline CDR1 reads GTSNPN; CDR2 reads SVGIG (reference sequence). CDR3 length: 16 amino acids. V lost 5 bases and J lost 7; bases outside the gene matches: 11. Here the CDR3 reads CAWVSGTGGFDGELFF. CDR3 DNA: TGTGCCTGGGTATCCGGGACAGGGGGCTTTGACGGGGAGCTGTTTTTT.

The V and J genes are TRBV5-4 and TRBJ2-7, with D possibly being TRBD1 (6 bases). V lost 8 bases and J lost 2, with 11 bases in between. Germline V gene data show CDR1 as SGHNT and CDR2 as YYREEE (reference sequence). There are 12 residues in the CDR3. The CDR3 loop reads CASRTDTYEQYF. In DNA form, the CDR3 reads TGTGCCAGTCGGACAGACACCTACGAGCAGTACTTC.

The chain links TRBV6-1 to TRBJ1-1; 9 bases map to TRBD1. CDR1 MNHNS and CDR2 SASEGT come from the germline V gene. CDR3 length: 14 amino acids. Trimming removed 6 bases from V and 6 bases from J; junction bases left unmatched: 8. DNA of the CDR3: TGTGCCAGCAGATATACAGGGGGCGTTTCTGAAGCTTTCTTT. Encoded protein: CASRYTGGVSEAFF.

The count of this clone is one. CDR3 sequence: CASRRDREGFENTEAFF. The CDR3 DNA reads as TGTGCCAGTAGGAGGGACAGGGAAGGATTCGAGAACACTGAAGCTTTCTTT. V is TRBV19 and J is TRBJ1-1, with 9 bases matching TRBD1. Germline V gene data show CDR1 as LNHDA and CDR2 as SQIVND (reference sequence). The CDR3 is made up of 17 amino acids. V lost 6 bases, J lost 1 base, and 12 bases stayed unmatched.

The V and J genes are TRBV19 and TRBJ2-2, with TRBD1 matching 8 bases. Germline V gene sequence: CDR1 LNHDA, CDR2 SQIVND (reference sequence). The CDR3 consists of 11 residues. For the CDR3, the DNA is TGTGCGACAGGGGAGGCCGGGGAGCTGTTTTTT. Protein: CATGEAGELFF.

V and J are TRBV5-4 and TRBJ2-7; TRBD2 matches at 10 bases. With 1 base clipped from V and 7 bases from J, the junction kept 8 bases outside the gene matches. The germline V gene encodes CDR1 SGHNT and CDR2 YYREEE (reference sequence). The CDR3 is made up of 15 amino acids. The CDR3 bases are TGTGCCAGCAGCTTGCTACTAGCGGGGATGCGGGAGCAGTACTTC. Encoded protein: CASSLLLAGMREQYF.

The chain couples TRBV5-1 to TRBJ1-1, with 8 bases that match TRBD1. The V gene's germline CDR1 is SGHRS and CDR2 YFSETQ. V was clipped by 5 bases and J by 5 bases; unmatched bases: 11. This CDR3 comprises 15 residues. DNA for the CDR3: TGCGCCAGCAGTCCTCGCCAGGGGGCGTTAACTGAAGCTTTCTTT. Amino acid sequence: CASSPRQGALTEAFF.

This chain uses TRBV5-1 with TRBJ2-7, with D tentatively TRBD2 (5 bases). With 1 base removed from V and 4 bases from J, the gap between germline ends came to 12 bases. Germline lookup yields CDR1 SGHRS and CDR2 YFSETQ. The CDR3 is made up of 14 amino acids. The CDR3 spells CASSLSGSGYEQYF. The CDR3 bases are TGCGCCAGCAGCTTGTCGGGGTCCGGGTACGAGCAGTACTTC.

The rearrangement joins TRBV4-2 to TRBJ1-1; no reliable D call. V was pared by 0 bases and J by 4 bases, with 9 bases between. The CDR3 is 14 amino acids. Germline loops: CDR1 LGHNA, CDR2 YNFKEQ. The CDR3 spells CASSQDLASTEAFF. CDR3 bases: TGTGCCAGCAGCCAAGATCTTGCTAGCACTGAAGCTTTCTTT.

The CDR3 coding sequence is TGTGCCAGCAGTCCCCTTATGGGACAGGGAGATACGCAGTATTTT. It encodes CASSPLMGQGDTQYF. The rearrangement links TRBV27 to TRBJ2-3, with TRBD1 matching 9 bases. Germline CDR1 is MNHEY and CDR2 is SMNVEV (reference sequence). After removal of 5 bases from V and 5 bases from J, the junction contained 8 bases not matched to a gene. There are 15 residues in the CDR3.

V usage is TRBV10-1 and J usage is TRBJ2-7, with 14 bases matching TRBD2. The junction had 8 bases not matched to a gene; V was cut back by 6 bases and J by 4 bases. Germline values: CDR1 WNHNN, CDR2 SYGVQD (reference sequence). CDR3 size: 16 residues. CDR3 nucleotide sequence: TGCGCCAGCAGCGCGGGACTAGCGGGAGTTAAGTACGAGCAGTACTTC. This sequence encodes CASSAGLAGVKYEQYF.

This chain links TRBV6-5 with TRBJ2-3, with TRBD2 matching over 7 bases. The CDR3 sequence is 15 residues long. Germline CDR1 MNHEY, CDR2 SVGAGI. V gave up 5 bases and J gave up 3 bases; unmatched junction bases: 8. In DNA, the CDR3 is TGTGCCAGCAGTGGGGGAGGGCCTTGGACAGATACGCAGTATTTT. Its translation is CASSGGGPWTDTQYF.

J is TRBJ1-1 and V is TRBV6-6; D is uncertain. V was shortened by 5 bases and J by 0 bases, with 7 bases between the two germline ends. Germline lookup yields CDR1 MNHNY and CDR2 SVGAGI (reference sequence). The CDR3 consists of 13 residues. The CDR3 loop reads CASSLEMNTEAFF. The CDR3 DNA is TGTGCCAGCAGTCTCGAGATGAACACTGAAGCTTTCTTT.

This clone showed up just once. J is TRBJ2-7 and V is TRBV27, with 7 bases that match TRBD2. J lost 2 bases, V lost 5 bases, and 6 bases had no gene match. This CDR3 spans 14 amino acids. Germline CDR1 reads MNHEY; CDR2 reads SMNVEV (reference sequence). Here the CDR3 DNA reads TGTGCCAGCAGTCGGGACTACGGGGCCTACGAGCAGTACTTC. This gives the protein CASSRDYGAYEQYF.